The rows below give T cell receptor beta chains drawn from one sample of a study of cytomegalovirus exposure and HLA in healthy donors. The table came from immunoSEQ multiplex PCR; TCRdb's copy has only in-frame clones and leaves some out. Altogether some 130,000 clones are present, approximately 72% being singletons, with the ten largest covering about 3.1%. The specimen sequenced was PBMCs. These receptors were obtained from a human donor in good health. Each CDR3 is given with its conserved first and last residue. D genes are given only for firm matches. The listing skips clone size in some rows; elsewhere it reads once, few, many or a size class.

j_call v_call d_call clone_size cdr3_nt cdr3_aa
TRBJ2-5 TRBV30 - once TGTGCCTGGAGTGTAAGGGGTCTGGGGGAGACCCAGTACTTC CAWSVRGLGETQYF
TRBJ2-7 TRBV19 TRBD2 - TGTGCCAGTAGTACCACCGGGACTAGCGGGAGTCGCGAGCAGTACTTC CASSTTGTSGSREQYF
TRBJ1-5 TRBV5-5 TRBD1 few TGTGCCAGCAGCTTTACCTGGACAGGGGGAAGCAATCAGCCCCAGCATTTT CASSFTWTGGSNQPQHF
TRBJ2-3 TRBV14 - once TGTGCCAGCAGCCAAGACGGGTGGACAAATACGCAGTATTTT CASSQDGWTNTQYF
TRBJ2-1 TRBV5-4 TRBD2 - TGTGCCAGCAGCTTGGGGTTTAGCGGGAGAATAAGAAATGAGCAGTTCTTC CASSLGFSGRIRNEQFF
TRBJ2-7 TRBV7-8 TRBD2 - TGTGCCAGCAGCCCGAGTCCTAGCGGGAGCCCTAGCTCCTACGAGCAGTACTTC CASSPSPSGSPSSYEQYF
TRBJ1-2 TRBV19 - - TGTGCCAGTAGTGGTTCAGTCAGGGGCTATGGCTACACCTTC CASSGSVRGYGYTF
TRBJ1-1 TRBV2 - - TGTGCCAGCAGTAGGGGTCAGCGCACTGAAGCTTTCTTT CASSRGQRTEAFF
TRBJ2-7 TRBV7-9 - - TGTGCCAGCAGCCCCTGGGGCACCACGAACGAGCAGTACTTC CASSPWGTTNEQYF
TRBJ2-7 TRBV11-1 - few TGTGCCAGCAGTAGGCAGGCGAACTACGAGCAGTACTTC CASSRQANYEQYF
TRBJ2-5 TRBV7-2 - - TGTGCCAGCAGCCGCAGGGCCGTGGATGCAGGAGAGACCCAGTACTTC CASSRRAVDAGETQYF
TRBJ2-1 TRBV9 - once TGTGCCAGCAGCGTAGAACAGGGCTTCGGGGAGCAGTTCTTC CASSVEQGFGEQFF
TRBJ2-7 TRBV7-2 TRBD2 - TGTGCCAGCAGCTTAAGTTATCCTAGCGGGAGCTATGGCTACGAGCAGTACTTC CASSLSYPSGSYGYEQYF
TRBJ2-1 TRBV19 TRBD2 - TGTGCCAGCATGACTAGCCGCTACAATGAGCAGTTCTTC CASMTSRYNEQFF
TRBJ1-3 TRBV5-4 - few TGTGCCAGCAGCTTGGGTTTGTTACAGGACCCCTCTGGAAACACCATATATTTT CASSLGLLQDPSGNTIYF
TRBJ1-2 TRBV5-4 TRBD1 - TGTGCCAGCAGCTTGGGTCCGGGACAGGGTACCTATGGCTACACCTTC CASSLGPGQGTYGYTF
TRBJ2-3 TRBV10-3 TRBD2 few TGTGCCATCAAAAGCGGGGGGAAAACAGATACGCAGTATTTT CAIKSGGKTDTQYF
TRBJ2-7 TRBV21-1 - - TGTGCCAGCAGCAAAAATGTTTCTCGCGACAGTCCGGCTGAGCAGTACTTC CASSKNVSRDSPAEQYF
TRBJ2-1 TRBV7-9 TRBD2 - TGTGCCAGCAGCTGGCCGGGGACTAATCCTGAGCAGTTCTTC CASSWPGTNPEQFF
TRBJ1-2 TRBV4-3 - once TGCGCCAGCAGCCAAGATCTAGCGGACTATGGCTACACCTTC CASSQDLADYGYTF
TRBJ1-1 TRBV7-9 - few TGTGCCAGCAGCCCGACGACAGGTTATCAGTCCACTGAAGCTTTCTTT CASSPTTGYQSTEAFF
TRBJ2-4 TRBV9 TRBD2 - TGTGCCAGCAGCCTAGGCGGGGGTAGAGGCCTAAAGTTTCAGTACTTC CASSLGGGRGLKFQYF
TRBJ1-1 TRBV6-5 - few TGTGCCAGCAGTTACATCGGGACACCGCGTGGCACTGAAGCTTTCTTT CASSYIGTPRGTEAFF
TRBJ2-1 TRBV30 - - TGTGCCTGGGACTTGGCCTCCTACAATGAGCAGTTCTTC CAWDLASYNEQFF
TRBJ2-5 TRBV21-1 - - TGTGCCAGCAGCAAGGGCAGGGGCCCAGAGACCCAGTACTTC CASSKGRGPETQYF
TRBJ1-1 TRBV19 - once TGTGCCAGTGGGCGGACTTCCACTGAAGCTTTCTTT CASGRTSTEAFF
TRBJ1-5 TRBV7-9 - - TGTGCCAGCAGGGGGGGGGCTAATCAGCCCCAGCATTTT CASRGGANQPQHF
TRBJ1-5 TRBV27 - - TGTGCCAGCAGTTTATTTGGCTACGGGCAGCCCCAGCATTTT CASSLFGYGQPQHF
TRBJ1-1 TRBV5-1 - - TGCGCCAGCAGCTTGGAATCGGCAGGGCCGGAAGCTTTCTTT CASSLESAGPEAFF
TRBJ1-2 TRBV19 - - TGTGCCAGTAGTATCTCCGGGGCAAAGGGAGGACTTTATGGCTACACCTTC CASSISGAKGGLYGYTF
TRBJ2-2 TRBV6-4 - - TGTGCCAGCAGTGAACGGGACACCGGGGAGCTGTTTTTT CASSERDTGELFF
TRBJ2-7 TRBV4-1 - once TGCGCCAGCAGCCATGTGAACTCCGAGCAGTACTTC CASSHVNSEQYF
TRBJ2-3 TRBV6-1 - - TGTGCCAGCAGTGAAGAGCTGGCAGGGGGGTCCACAGATACGCAGTATTTT CASSEELAGGSTDTQYF
TRBJ1-5 TRBV6-6 - once TGTGCCAGCAGTTACTCGAGACCAGGGGAGGGTCAGCCCCAGCATTTT CASSYSRPGEGQPQHF
TRBJ1-1 TRBV28 - - TGTGCCAGCAGTCCCCTCACTACAGGGAGCGCTGAAGCTTTCTTT CASSPLTTGSAEAFF
TRBJ2-1 TRBV30 TRBD1 - TGTGCCTGGAGTGCAGACAGGGCTTCCTACAATGAGCAGTTCTTC CAWSADRASYNEQFF
TRBJ1-4 TRBV18 - - TGTGCCAGCTCACCCCTCACAGGGCAGGGAAAACTGTTTTTT CASSPLTGQGKLFF
TRBJ1-6 TRBV7-2 TRBD1 few TGTGCCAGCAGCCTAAAACAGGGGGCGCAGAGTTCACCCCTCCACTTT CASSLKQGAQSSPLHF
TRBJ2-3 TRBV4-2 - - TGTGCCAGCAGCCAAGATGATGCGGGCGTGGATACGCAGTATTTT CASSQDDAGVDTQYF
TRBJ2-7 TRBV10-3 TRBD2 few TGTGCCATCAGTGCCATAGCGGGAGGGTTCGAGCAGTACTTC CAISAIAGGFEQYF
TRBJ1-2 TRBV4-3 - - TGCGCCAGCAGCCAAGATTCGGGCTATGGCTACACCTTC CASSQDSGYGYTF
TRBJ2-7 TRBV20-1 - once TGCAGTGAAGGACAGTTAGAGCAGTACTTC CSEGQLEQYF
TRBJ2-1 TRBV7-3 TRBD2 few TGTGCCAGCAGCTTTGGGACTAGCGGGAGGCCTGCCTACAATGAGCAGTTCTTC CASSFGTSGRPAYNEQFF
TRBJ1-1 TRBV5-6 - - TGTGCCAGCAGCTCGACGGGGTGGGGGAACACTGAAGCTTTCTTT CASSSTGWGNTEAFF
TRBJ2-5 TRBV10-3 - - TGTGCCATCAATAATCAGGGAAATAAGGGGCAGTACTTC CAINNQGNKGQYF
TRBJ1-5 TRBV7-2 - few TGTGCCAGCAGCTTTACCGGTCAGCCCCAGCATTTT CASSFTGQPQHF
TRBJ2-2 TRBV18 TRBD2 - TGTGCCAGCTGGGGACTAGCGGGAACCGGGGAGCTGTTTTTT CASWGLAGTGELFF
TRBJ1-5 TRBV7-9 - - TGTTCCAGCAGCTCTACAGGGTCTGGCAATCAGCCCCAGCATTTT CSSSSTGSGNQPQHF
TRBJ1-1 TRBV27 TRBD1 - TGTGCCAGCAGTTTAGAGACAGGGGGCGCTCGGACGGAAGCTTTCTTT CASSLETGGARTEAFF